These 23 T cell receptor beta chains originate from one sample sequenced in a study of T cells in Graves' hyperthyroidism and ophthalmopathy. From RNA transcripts, TCR beta CDR3 regions were amplified. The HTBI primer set was used in a first-round RT-PCR of the TCR CDR3. TCRdb re-derived calls from the multiplex PCR reads in MiXCR, one entry per CDR3 protein. The repertoire holds under 500,000 distinct CDR3 sequences, with about 14% as singletons. The sample was blood. The receptors were gathered from a man aged 45-65 years with Graves' ophthalmopathy.

This clonotype was observed many times. The chain couples TRBV12-3 or TRBV12-4 to TRBJ1-1, with a weak D call TRBD1 (6 bases). This CDR3 has 15 residues. V was shortened by 3 bases and J by 5 bases, with 16 bases between the two germline ends. CDR3 region: CASSFWGGRTTEAFF. CDR3 DNA: TGTGCCAGCAGTTTTTGGGGGGGCCGTACTACTGAAGCTTTCTTT.

A few counts support this clonotype. The chain is built from TRBV28 and TRBJ2-5; 8 bases are a match to TRBD1. V gave up 10 bases and J gave up 4 bases; unmatched junction bases: 5. From germline, CDR1 is MDHEN and CDR2 SYDVKM. CDR3 size: 12 residues. DNA for the CDR3: TGTGCCACCAGGGGGCTGCTAGAGACCCAGTACTTC. Translating it yields CATRGLLETQYF. Complete variable domain (other parts from reference TRBV28 and TRBJ2-5): DVKVTQSSRYLVKRTGEKVFLECVQDMDHENMFWYRQDPGLGLRLIYFSYDVKMKEKGDIPEGYSVSREKKERFSLILESASTNQTSMYLCATRGLLETQYFGPGTRLLVL.

The chain has TRBV12-3 or TRBV12-4 and TRBJ2-2; 9 nucleotides align to TRBD1. The ends lost 5 bases at V and 5 bases at J; junction bases unmatched: 6. The CDR3 has 15 amino acids. The CDR3: CASSGGQGGTGELFF. The CDR3 nucleotides are TGTGCCAGCAGTGGGGGACAGGGCGGGACCGGGGAGCTGTTTTTT.

This clonotype came up many times. This chain connects TRBV5-5 to TRBJ1-5, with D perhaps matching TRBD1 (5 bases). CDR3 length equals 13 residues. CDR1 is SGHKS and CDR2 is YYEKEE in the germline V gene (reference sequence). V was shortened by 3 bases and J by 5 bases, with 9 bases between the two germline ends. The CDR3 DNA sequence: TGTGCCAGCAGCTCGGACATTTATCAGCCCCAGCATTTT. Translation: CASSSDIYQPQHF. Based on the CDR3 plus reference TRBV5-5 and TRBJ1-5, the full variable domain is DAGVTQSPTHLIKTRGQQVTLRCSPISGHKSVSWYQQVLGQGPQFIFQYYEKEERGRGNFPDRFSARQFPNYSSELNVNALLLGDSALYLCASSSDIYQPQHFGDGTRLSIL.

There are a few counts of this clonotype. The chain uses TRBV11-2 and TRBJ2-3, with 8 bases aligning to TRBD2. The CDR3 spans 14 residues. V was pared by 8 bases and J by 4 bases, with 8 bases of the junction left unmatched. The germline CDR1 and CDR2 sequences are SGHAT and FQNNGV. The CDR3 nucleotides read TGTGCCAGCCAAAGCGGGAGTCCCCCAGATACGCAGTATTTT. It is translated as CASQSGSPPDTQYF. Full variable domain (remainder filled in from reference TRBV11-2 and TRBJ2-3): EAGVAQSPRYKIIEKRQSVAFWCNPISGHATLYWYQQILGQGPKLLIQFQNNGVVDDSQLPKDRFSAERLKGVDSTLKIQPAKLEDSAVYLCASQSGSPPDTQYFGPGTRLTVL.

The CDR3 region has the DNA TGCGCCAGCAGCTTGGACAGGCTTTCCTACGAGCAGTACTTC. Amino acid sequence: CASSLDRLSYEQYF. This sequence joins TRBV5-1 and TRBJ2-7; D perhaps matches TRBD1 (5 bases). Looked up from germline, CDR1 is SGHRS and CDR2 is YFSETQ. Trimming left V 0 bases short and J 1 base short, with 8 bases between. This CDR3 is built from 14 residues. The full variable domain, in which reference TRBV5-1 and TRBJ2-7 provide the parts outside the CDR3, is KAGVTQTPRYLIKTRGQQVTLSCSPISGHRSVSWYQQTPGQGLQFLFEYFSETQRNKGNFPGRFSGRQFSNSRSEMNVSTLELGDSALYLCASSLDRLSYEQYFGPGTRLTVT.

This clonotype was found a few times. The chain combines TRBV6-2 or TRBV6-3 with TRBJ1-2; D is uncertain. The germline CDR1 and CDR2 sequences are MNHEY and SVGEGT. V was clipped by 0 bases and J by 4 bases, with 15 bases between them. The length of the CDR3 is 16 residues. In DNA, the CDR3 is TGTGCCAGCAGTTACTCTGGACGGACCTCAGTCTATGGCTACACCTTC. Its protein product is CASSYSGRTSVYGYTF.

The chain carries TRBV19 and TRBJ2-6; D perhaps matches TRBD1 (5 bases). From germline, CDR1 is LNHDA and CDR2 SQIVND (reference sequence). The CDR3 has 17 amino acids. V was clipped by 3 bases and J by 0 bases, with 12 bases between them. CDR3 sequence (DNA): TGTGCCAGTAGTATCCCAGGGTATGACTCTGGGGCCAACGTCCTGACTTTC. Translated: CASSIPGYDSGANVLTF.

This clonotype was observed at least ten times. The rearrangement joins TRBV27 to TRBJ2-5; 8 positions match TRBD2. With V trimmed by 3 bases and J by 1 base, 4 bases remained unmatched. In germline, CDR1 is MNHEY, CDR2 SMNVEV (reference sequence). The CDR3 sequence is 15 residues long. As DNA, the CDR3 is TGTGCCAGCAGTTTCGAAGCGGGGGTCCAAGAGACCCAGTACTTC. Encoded protein: CASSFEAGVQETQYF.

This clonotype was detected a few times. V is TRBV12-3 or TRBV12-4 and J is TRBJ1-5; D gene ambiguous. Trimming left V 4 bases short and J 4 bases short, with 8 bases between. This CDR3 spans 13 amino acids. The CDR3 protein is CASSSTRNQPQHF. CDR3 coding DNA: TGTGCCAGCAGTTCAACACGGAATCAGCCCCAGCATTTT.

This clonotype was counted at least ten times. The chain has TRBV10-2 and TRBJ1-2, with a weak D call TRBD1 (5 bases). The CDR3 has 13 residues. Germline V gene data show CDR1 as WSHSY and CDR2 as SAAADI. The germline V and J ends were trimmed by 5 bases and 7 bases, with 14 bases remaining between them. The CDR3 nucleotides read TGCGCCAGCAGTTTGACAGACAGTGTTGGCTACACCTTC. It specifies CASSLTDSVGYTF.

This clonotype was recorded many times. This rearrangement joins TRBV10-1 to TRBJ2-3, with 8 positions matching TRBD2. Germline V CDR1 and CDR2: WNHNN, SYGVQD (reference sequence). The CDR3 has 13 residues. V shed 7 bases, J shed 3 bases, and the junction held 3 bases outside the gene matches. The CDR3 loop reads CASNKRETDTQYF. CDR3 coding DNA: TGCGCCAGCAATAAGCGGGAGACAGATACGCAGTATTTT.

V and J are TRBV19 and TRBJ1-2; 7 bases are a match to TRBD1. The CDR3 loop spans 14 amino acids. Trimming cost V 3 bases and J 4 bases; bases outside gene matches: 5. CDR1 and CDR2 (germline): LNHDA, SQIVND (reference sequence). The DNA of the CDR3 is TGTGCCAGTAGTATGACAGGGTCGACCTATGGCTACACCTTC. Translating it yields CASSMTGSTYGYTF.

In its sample, this clonotype was seen many times. The CDR3 region is CASRSATGKYGYTF. CDR3 nucleotides: TGTGCCAGCAGATCAGCGACAGGGAAATATGGCTACACCTTC. The chain recombines TRBV2 with TRBJ1-2, with 7 bases that match TRBD1. The V segment lost 6 bases and the J segment 5 bases; nucleotides outside the gene matches: 9. CDR3 length: 14 amino acids. The V gene's germline CDR1 is SNHLY and CDR2 FYNNEI.

The V and J genes are TRBV29-1 and TRBJ2-7, with D unresolved. Between the trimmed V and J ends, which lost 5 bases and 3 bases, there was a span of 17 bases. Germline-derived CDR1 and CDR2 are SQVTM and ANQGSEA. The CDR3 is made up of 14 amino acids. CDR3 bases: TGCAGCGTTCCTTCCGGGTCTTCCAGCTACGAGCAGTACTTC. Residues: CSVPSGSSSYEQYF.

The chain links TRBV29-1 to TRBJ2-3; D possibly corresponds to TRBD1 (5 bases). This CDR3 is built from 13 residues. Per germline, CDR1 SQVTM and CDR2 ANQGSEA. V lost 6 bases, J lost 2 bases, and 12 bases lay in between. The CDR3 loop is CSVWGSTTDTQYF. As DNA, the CDR3 is TGCAGCGTATGGGGCAGTACCACAGATACGCAGTATTTT.

CDR3 sequence: CSVGGTGNFQGYGYTF. CDR3 nucleotides: TGCAGCGTTGGAGGGACAGGGAATTTCCAGGGCTATGGCTACACCTTC. The genes are TRBV29-1 and TRBJ1-2, with 9 bases lining up with TRBD1. CDR1 and CDR2 from the germline V gene are SQVTM and ANQGSEA. The CDR3 is 16 amino acids. The V segment lost 4 bases and the J segment 4 bases; nucleotides outside the gene matches: 13. Looking up the rest from reference TRBV29-1 and TRBJ1-2 gives the full variable domain: SAVISQKPSRDICQRGTSLTIQCQVDSQVTMMFWYRQQPGQSLTLIATANQGSEATYESGFVIDKFPISRPNLTFSTLTVSNMSPEDSSIYLCSVGGTGNFQGYGYTFGSGTRLTVV.

With respect to this clonotype: Since a much larger clone is just one base distant, this may be a read error. The V gene is TRBV19, the J gene TRBJ2-7; D call uncertain. CDR1 and CDR2 from the germline V gene are LNHDA and SQIVND (reference sequence). Trimming stripped 4 bases from V and 6 bases from J, with 13 bases between. The length of the CDR3 is 13 residues. CDR3 DNA sequence: TGTGCCAGTAGTAAGGGCAGGTTTCTCGAGCAGTACTTC. Translating it yields CASSKGRFLEQYF.

As regards this clonotype: Just one base apart from a much larger clone, this may be a read error. The rearrangement uses TRBV6-5 and TRBJ2-7; D is unclear. The CDR3 contains 16 residues. The V gene's germline CDR1 is MNHEY and CDR2 SVGAGI. V shed 0 bases and J shed 0 bases, with 12 bases lying between them. CDR3 sequence reads: CASSYSSAPHSYEQYF. The CDR3 coding sequence is TGTGCCAGCAGTTACTCCTCAGCGCCTCACTCCTACGAGCAGTACTTC.

This clonotype appeared a few times. The J gene is TRBJ2-1, the V gene TRBV7-2; 8 bases align to TRBD1. Trimming removed 5 bases from V and 6 bases from J; junction bases left unmatched: 9. Germline lookup yields CDR1 SGHTA and CDR2 FQGNSA. The CDR3 sequence is 15 residues long. This chain's CDR3 is CASSPGQGEGNEQFF. The DNA of the CDR3 is TGTGCCAGCAGCCCCGGACAGGGAGAGGGCAATGAGCAGTTCTTC.

This clonotype was seen many times. The chain couples TRBV10-3 to TRBJ2-7; 7 positions match TRBD1. Trimming removed 6 bases from V and 4 bases from J; junction bases left unmatched: 15. This CDR3 has 16 amino acids. Germline CDR1 reads ENHRY; CDR2 reads SYGVKD. CDR3 sequence reads: CAIRRTGREDVYEQYF. CDR3 DNA: TGTGCCATCAGGCGGACAGGTCGAGAAGACGTTTACGAGCAGTACTTC.

This clonotype was observed a few times. The V and J genes are TRBV24-1 and TRBJ2-1; the match to TRBD1 covers 8 bases. The trim removed 3 bases at V and 0 bases at J, leaving 9 bases unmatched. The CDR3 sequence is 18 residues long. Germline CDR1 and CDR2: KGHDR and SFDVKD. The CDR3: CATSDPPGQGSSYNEQFF. CDR3 sequence (DNA): TGTGCCACCAGTGATCCCCCCGGACAGGGAAGCTCCTACAATGAGCAGTTCTTC.

The table lists this clonotype with many counts. The chain recombines TRBV20-1 with TRBJ2-7; 7 nucleotides match TRBD1. The junction had 9 bases not matched to a gene; V was cut back by 6 bases and J by 4 bases. The CDR3 runs to 13 residues. Germline values: CDR1 DFQATT, CDR2 SNEGSKA (reference sequence). The DNA of the CDR3 is TGCAGTGCCGCAGGGGACAGAGATTACGAGCAGTACTTC. It encodes CSAAGDRDYEQYF.